This T cell receptor beta chain was retrieved from a study of T cell responses to AZD1222 COVID-19 vaccine. V lost 6 bases, J lost 8 bases, and 7 bases stayed unmatched. Germline loops: CDR1 MDHEN, CDR2 SYDVKM. The CDR3 runs 13 residues. TCRdb's copy holds only in-frame clones and misses some; the assay was immunoSEQ multiplex PCR. The sample has 95,000 to 150,000 clones; approximately 90% are singletons. Specimen: peripheral blood, collected on day 0 of AZD1222 vaccination. This TCR came from an adult in good health. This chain connects TRBV28 to TRBJ1-2; 9 bases line up with TRBD1. The CDR3 loop is CASRSSGTGGYTF. The CDR3 DNA is TGTGCCAGCAGATCCTCCGGGACAGGGGGCTACACCTTC.